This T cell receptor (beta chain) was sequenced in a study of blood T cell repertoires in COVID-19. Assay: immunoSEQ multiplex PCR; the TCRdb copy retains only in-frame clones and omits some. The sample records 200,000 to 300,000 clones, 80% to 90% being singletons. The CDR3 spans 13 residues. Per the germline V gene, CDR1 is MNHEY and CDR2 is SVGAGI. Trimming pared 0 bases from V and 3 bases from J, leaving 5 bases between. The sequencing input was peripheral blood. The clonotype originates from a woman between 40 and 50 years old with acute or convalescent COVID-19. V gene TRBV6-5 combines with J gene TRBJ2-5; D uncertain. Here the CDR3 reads CASSYSVEETQYF. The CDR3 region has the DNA TGTGCCAGCAGTTACTCGGTAGAAGAGACCCAGTACTTC.